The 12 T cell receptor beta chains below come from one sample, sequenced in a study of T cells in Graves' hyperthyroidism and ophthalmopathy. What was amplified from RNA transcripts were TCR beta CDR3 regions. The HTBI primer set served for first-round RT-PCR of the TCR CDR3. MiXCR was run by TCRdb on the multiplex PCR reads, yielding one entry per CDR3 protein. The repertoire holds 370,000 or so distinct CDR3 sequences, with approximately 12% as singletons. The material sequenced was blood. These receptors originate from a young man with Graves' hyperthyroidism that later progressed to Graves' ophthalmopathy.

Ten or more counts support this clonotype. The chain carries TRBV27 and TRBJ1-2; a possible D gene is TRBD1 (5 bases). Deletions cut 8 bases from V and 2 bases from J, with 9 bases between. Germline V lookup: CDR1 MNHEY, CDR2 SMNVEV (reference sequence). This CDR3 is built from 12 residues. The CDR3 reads CASRDVNYGYTF. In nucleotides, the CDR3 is TGTGCCAGCCGGGACGTCAACTATGGCTACACCTTC.

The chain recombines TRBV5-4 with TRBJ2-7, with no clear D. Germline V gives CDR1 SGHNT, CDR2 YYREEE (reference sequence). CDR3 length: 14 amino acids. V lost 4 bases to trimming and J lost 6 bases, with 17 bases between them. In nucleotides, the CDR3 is TGTGCCAGCAGCGCAGGAGACCCGGGTGGCGAGCAGTACTTC. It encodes CASSAGDPGGEQYF. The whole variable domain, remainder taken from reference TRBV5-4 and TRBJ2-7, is ETGVTQSPTHLIKTRGQQVTLRCSSQSGHNTVSWYQQALGQGPQFIFQYYREEENGRGNFPPRFSGLQFPNYSSELNVNALELDDSALYLCASSAGDPGGEQYFGPGTRLTVT.

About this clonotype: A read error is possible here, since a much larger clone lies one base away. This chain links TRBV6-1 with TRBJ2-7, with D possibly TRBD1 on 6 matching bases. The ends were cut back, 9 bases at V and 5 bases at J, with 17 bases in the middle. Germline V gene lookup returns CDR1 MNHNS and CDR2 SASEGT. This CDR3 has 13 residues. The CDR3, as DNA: TGTGCCAGTGGTCCGGGACAATCCCACGAGCAGTACTTC. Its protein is CASGPGQSHEQYF.

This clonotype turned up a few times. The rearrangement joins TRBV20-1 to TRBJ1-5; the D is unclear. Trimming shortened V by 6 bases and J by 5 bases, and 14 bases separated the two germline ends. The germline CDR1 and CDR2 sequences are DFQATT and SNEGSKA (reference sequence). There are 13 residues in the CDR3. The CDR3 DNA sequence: TGCAGTGCCGCAGTGAGGGCCGATCAGCCCCAGCATTTT. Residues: CSAAVRADQPQHF.

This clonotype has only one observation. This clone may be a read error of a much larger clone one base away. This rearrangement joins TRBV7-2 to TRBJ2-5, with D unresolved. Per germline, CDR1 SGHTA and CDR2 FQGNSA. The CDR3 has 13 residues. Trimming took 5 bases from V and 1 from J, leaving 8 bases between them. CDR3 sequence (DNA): TGTGCCAGCAGCGTAGGACCCCAAGAGACCCAGTACTTC. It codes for CASSVGPQETQYF.

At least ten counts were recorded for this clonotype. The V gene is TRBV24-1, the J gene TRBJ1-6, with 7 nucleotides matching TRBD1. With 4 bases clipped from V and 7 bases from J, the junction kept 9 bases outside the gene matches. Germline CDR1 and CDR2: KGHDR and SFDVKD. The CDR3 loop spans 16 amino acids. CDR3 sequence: CATSDPRQGGNSPLHF. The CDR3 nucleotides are TGTGCCACCAGTGACCCCAGACAGGGCGGCAATTCACCCCTCCACTTT.

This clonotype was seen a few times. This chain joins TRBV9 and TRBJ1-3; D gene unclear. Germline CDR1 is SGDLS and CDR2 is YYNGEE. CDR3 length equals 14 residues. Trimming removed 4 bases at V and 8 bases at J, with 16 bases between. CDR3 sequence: CASSIRPEVDTIYF. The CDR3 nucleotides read TGTGCCAGCAGCATTCGACCGGAGGTGGACACCATATATTTT.

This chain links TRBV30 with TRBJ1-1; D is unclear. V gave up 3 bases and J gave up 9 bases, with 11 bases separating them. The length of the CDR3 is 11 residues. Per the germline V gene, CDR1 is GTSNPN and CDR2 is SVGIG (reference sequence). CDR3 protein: CAWSYTIQAFF. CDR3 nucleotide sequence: TGTGCCTGGAGCTACACCATTCAAGCTTTCTTT.

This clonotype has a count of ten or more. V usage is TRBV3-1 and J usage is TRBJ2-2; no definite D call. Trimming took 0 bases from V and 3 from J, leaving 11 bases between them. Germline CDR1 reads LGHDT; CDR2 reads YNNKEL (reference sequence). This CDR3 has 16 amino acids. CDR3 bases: TGTGCCAGCAGCCAAGAGGTAGAGCCGTACACCGGGGAGCTGTTTTTT. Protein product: CASSQEVEPYTGELFF.

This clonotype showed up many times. The CDR3 nucleotides read TGTGCCAGCAGTGAAATGTTTGTGGGGAAATTCTACGAGCAGTACTTC. It yields the protein CASSEMFVGKFYEQYF. The V and J genes are TRBV6-1 and TRBJ2-7; D not resolved. The CDR3 length is 16 residues. The germline gives CDR1 MNHNS, CDR2 SASEGT. V gave up 2 bases and J gave up 3 bases, with 17 bases separating them.

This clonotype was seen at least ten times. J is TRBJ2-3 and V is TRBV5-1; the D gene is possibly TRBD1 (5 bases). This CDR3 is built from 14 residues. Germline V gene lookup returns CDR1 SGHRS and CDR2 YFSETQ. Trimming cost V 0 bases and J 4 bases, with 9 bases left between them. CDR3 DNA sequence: TGCGCCAGCAGCTTGGGCAGGGAATCAGATACGCAGTATTTT. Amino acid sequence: CASSLGRESDTQYF.

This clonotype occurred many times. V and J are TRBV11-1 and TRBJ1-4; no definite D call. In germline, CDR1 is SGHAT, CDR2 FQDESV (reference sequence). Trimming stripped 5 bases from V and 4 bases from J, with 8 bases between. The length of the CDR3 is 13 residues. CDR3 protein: CASSTRSNEKLFF. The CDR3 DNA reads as TGTGCCAGCAGCACGCGGAGTAATGAAAAACTGTTTTTT.